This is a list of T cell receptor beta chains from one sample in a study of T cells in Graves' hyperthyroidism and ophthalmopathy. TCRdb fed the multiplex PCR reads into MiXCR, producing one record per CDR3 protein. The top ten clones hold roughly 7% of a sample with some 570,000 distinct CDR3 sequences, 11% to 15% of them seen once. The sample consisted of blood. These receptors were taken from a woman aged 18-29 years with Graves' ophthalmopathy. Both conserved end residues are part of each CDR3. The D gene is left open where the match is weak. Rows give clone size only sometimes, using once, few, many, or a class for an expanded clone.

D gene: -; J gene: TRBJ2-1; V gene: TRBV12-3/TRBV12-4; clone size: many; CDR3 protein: CASSLGPHAGPIKDEQFF; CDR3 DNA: TGTGCCAGCAGTTTAGGCCCTCATGCGGGGCCGATTAAGGATGAGCAGTTCTTC
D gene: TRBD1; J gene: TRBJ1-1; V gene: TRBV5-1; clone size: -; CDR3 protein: CASERTGANTEAFF; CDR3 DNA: TGCGCCAGTGAACGGACAGGGGCGAACACTGAAGCTTTCTTT
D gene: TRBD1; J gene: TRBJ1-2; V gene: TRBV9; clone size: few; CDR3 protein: CATSGGVNYGYTF; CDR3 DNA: TGTGCCACTTCAGGGGGAGTAAACTATGGCTACACCTTC
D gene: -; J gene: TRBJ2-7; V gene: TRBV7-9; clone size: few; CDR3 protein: CASNRWTDAYEQYF; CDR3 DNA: TGTGCCAGCAACCGGTGGACAGACGCCTACGAGCAGTACTTC
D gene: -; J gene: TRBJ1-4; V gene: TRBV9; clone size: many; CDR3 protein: CASSVDLNEKLFF; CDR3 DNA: TGTGCCAGCAGCGTAGATTTAAATGAAAAACTGTTTTTT
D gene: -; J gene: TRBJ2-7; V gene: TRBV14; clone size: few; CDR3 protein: CASRRTGDLGYEQYF; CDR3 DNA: TGTGCCAGCAGGCGGACGGGGGACTTGGGCTACGAGCAGTACTTC
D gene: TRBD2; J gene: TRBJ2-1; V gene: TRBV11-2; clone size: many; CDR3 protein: CASSLGTSGIGEQFF; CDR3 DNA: TGTGCCAGCAGCCTCGGGACTAGCGGGATAGGGGAGCAGTTCTTC
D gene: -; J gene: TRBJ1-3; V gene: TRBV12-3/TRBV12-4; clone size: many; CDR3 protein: CASSLGQGNTIYF; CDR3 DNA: TGTGCCAGCAGCTTAGGTCAGGGGAACACCATATATTTT
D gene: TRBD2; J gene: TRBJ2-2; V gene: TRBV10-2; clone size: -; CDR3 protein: CASRRGEGGPRSGELFF; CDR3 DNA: TGCGCCAGCAGGAGGGGCGAGGGAGGGCCCCGGAGCGGGGAGCTGTTTTTT
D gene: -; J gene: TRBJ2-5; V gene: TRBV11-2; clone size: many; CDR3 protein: CASSLGQIRETQYF; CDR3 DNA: TGTGCCAGCAGCTTAGGACAGATCCGGGAGACCCAGTACTTC
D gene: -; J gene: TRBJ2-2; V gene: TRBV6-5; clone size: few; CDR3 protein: CASSYSASSAGELFF; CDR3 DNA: TGTGCCAGCAGTTACTCTGCGAGTAGCGCCGGGGAGCTGTTTTTT
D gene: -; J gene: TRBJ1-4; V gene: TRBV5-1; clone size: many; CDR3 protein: CASSSDPPSGNEKLFF; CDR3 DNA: TGCGCCAGCAGCTCGGACCCCCCGAGTGGTAATGAAAAACTGTTTTTT
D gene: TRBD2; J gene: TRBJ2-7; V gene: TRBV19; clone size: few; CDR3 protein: CASSVTSGNSYEQYF; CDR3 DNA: TGTGCCAGTAGTGTGACTAGCGGAAACTCCTACGAGCAGTACTTC
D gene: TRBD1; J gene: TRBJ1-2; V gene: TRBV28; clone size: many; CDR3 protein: CASSRPAGGYGYTF; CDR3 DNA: TGTGCCAGCAGTCGTCCGGCAGGGGGATATGGCTACACCTTC
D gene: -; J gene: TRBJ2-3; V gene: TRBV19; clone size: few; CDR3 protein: CASSIVQVTDTQYF; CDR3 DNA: TGTGCCAGTAGTATAGTACAGGTCACAGATACGCAGTATTTT
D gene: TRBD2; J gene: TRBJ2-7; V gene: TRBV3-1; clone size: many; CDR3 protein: CASSQTSGRSPYEQYF; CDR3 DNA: TGTGCCAGCAGCCAGACTAGCGGGAGGTCTCCCTACGAGCAGTACTTC
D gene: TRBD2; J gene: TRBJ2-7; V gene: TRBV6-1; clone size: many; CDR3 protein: CASSPPGLANDYEQYF; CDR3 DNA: TGTGCCAGCAGCCCCCCGGGACTAGCCAACGACTACGAGCAGTACTTC
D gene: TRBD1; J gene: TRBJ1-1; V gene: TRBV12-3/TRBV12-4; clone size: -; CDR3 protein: CASSDIFDRGRGYTEAFF; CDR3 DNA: TGTGCCAGCAGTGACATTTTCGACAGGGGGCGCGGGTACACTGAAGCTTTCTTT
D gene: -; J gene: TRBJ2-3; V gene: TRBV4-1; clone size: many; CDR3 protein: CASSQGGISDTQYF; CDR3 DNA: TGCGCCAGCAGCCAAGGTGGTATTTCAGATACGCAGTATTTT
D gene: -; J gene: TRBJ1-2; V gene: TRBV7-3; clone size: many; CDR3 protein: CASSLFGRAQIDYGYTF; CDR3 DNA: TGTGCCAGCAGCTTATTCGGCCGTGCGCAGATCGACTATGGCTACACCTTC
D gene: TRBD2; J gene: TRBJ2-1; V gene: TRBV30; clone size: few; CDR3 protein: CAWKGSGRAGLYNEQFF; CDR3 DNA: TGTGCCTGGAAGGGTAGCGGGAGGGCCGGTTTATACAATGAGCAGTTCTTC